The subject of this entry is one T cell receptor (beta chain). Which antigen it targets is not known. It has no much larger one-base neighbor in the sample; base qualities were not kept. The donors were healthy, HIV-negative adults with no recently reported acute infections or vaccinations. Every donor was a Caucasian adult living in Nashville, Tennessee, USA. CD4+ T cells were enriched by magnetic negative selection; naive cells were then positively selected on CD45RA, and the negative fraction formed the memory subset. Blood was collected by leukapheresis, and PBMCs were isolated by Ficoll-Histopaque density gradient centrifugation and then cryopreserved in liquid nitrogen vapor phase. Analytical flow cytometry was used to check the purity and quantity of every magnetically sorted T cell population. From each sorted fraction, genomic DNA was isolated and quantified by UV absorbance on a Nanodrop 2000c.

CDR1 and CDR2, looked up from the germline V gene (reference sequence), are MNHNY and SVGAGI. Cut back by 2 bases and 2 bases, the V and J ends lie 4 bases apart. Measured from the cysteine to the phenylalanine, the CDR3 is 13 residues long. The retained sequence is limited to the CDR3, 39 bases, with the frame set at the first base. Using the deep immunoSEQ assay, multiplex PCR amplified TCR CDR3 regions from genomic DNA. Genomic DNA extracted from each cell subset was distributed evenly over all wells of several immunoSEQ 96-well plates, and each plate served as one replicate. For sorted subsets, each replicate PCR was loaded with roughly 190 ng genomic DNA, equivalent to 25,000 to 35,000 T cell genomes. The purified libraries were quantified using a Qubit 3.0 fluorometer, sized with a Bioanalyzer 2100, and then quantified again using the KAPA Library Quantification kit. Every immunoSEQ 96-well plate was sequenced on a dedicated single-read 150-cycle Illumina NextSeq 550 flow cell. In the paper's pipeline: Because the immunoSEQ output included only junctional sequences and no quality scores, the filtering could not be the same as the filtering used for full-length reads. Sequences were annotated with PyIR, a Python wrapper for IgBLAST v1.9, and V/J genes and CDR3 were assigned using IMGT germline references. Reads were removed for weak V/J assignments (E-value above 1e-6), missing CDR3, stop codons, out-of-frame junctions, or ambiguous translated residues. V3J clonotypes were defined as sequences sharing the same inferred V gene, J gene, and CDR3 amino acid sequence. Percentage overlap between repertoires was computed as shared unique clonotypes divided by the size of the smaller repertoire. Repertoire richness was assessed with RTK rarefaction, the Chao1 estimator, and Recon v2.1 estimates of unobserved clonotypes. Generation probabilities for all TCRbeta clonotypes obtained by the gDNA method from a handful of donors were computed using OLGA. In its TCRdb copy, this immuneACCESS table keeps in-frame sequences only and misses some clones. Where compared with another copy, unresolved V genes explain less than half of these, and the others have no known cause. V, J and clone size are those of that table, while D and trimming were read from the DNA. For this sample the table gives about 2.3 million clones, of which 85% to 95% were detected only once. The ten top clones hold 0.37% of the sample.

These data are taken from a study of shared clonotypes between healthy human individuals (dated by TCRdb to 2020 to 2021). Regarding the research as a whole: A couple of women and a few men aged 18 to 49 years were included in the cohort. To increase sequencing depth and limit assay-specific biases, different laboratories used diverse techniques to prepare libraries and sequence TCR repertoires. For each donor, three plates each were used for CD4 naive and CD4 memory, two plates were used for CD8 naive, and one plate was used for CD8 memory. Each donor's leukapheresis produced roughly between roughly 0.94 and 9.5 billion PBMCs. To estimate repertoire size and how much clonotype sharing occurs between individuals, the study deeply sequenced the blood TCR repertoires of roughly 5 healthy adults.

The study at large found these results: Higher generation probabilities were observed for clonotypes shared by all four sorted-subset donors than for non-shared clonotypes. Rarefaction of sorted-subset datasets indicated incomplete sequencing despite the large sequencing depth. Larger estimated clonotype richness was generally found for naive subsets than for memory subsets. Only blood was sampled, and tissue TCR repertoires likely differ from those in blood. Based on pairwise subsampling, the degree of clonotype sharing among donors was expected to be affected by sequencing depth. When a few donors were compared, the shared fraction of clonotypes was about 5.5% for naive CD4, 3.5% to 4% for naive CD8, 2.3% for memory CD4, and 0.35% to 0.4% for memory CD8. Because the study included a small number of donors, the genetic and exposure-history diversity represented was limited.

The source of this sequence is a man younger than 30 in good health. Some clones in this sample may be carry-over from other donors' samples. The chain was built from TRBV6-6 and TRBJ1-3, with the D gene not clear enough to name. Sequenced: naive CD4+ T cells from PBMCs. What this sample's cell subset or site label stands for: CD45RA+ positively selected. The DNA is TGTGCCAGCAGTTACCTTCCTGGAAACACCATATATTTT. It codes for CASSYLPGNTIYF.